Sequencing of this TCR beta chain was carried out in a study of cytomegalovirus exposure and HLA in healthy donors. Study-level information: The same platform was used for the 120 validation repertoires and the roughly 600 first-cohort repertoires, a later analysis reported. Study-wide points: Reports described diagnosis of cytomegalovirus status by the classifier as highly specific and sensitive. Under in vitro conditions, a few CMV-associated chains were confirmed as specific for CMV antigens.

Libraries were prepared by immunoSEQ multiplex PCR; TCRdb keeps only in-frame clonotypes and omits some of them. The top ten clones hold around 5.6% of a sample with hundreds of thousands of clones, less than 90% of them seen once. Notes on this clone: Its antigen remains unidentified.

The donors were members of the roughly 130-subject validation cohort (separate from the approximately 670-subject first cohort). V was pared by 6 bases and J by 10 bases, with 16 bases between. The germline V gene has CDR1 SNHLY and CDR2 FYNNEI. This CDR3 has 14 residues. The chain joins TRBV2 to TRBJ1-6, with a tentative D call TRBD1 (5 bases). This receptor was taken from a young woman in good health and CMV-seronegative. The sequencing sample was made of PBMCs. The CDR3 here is CASRSQGAQSPLHF. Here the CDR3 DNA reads TGTGCCAGCAGGAGCCAGGGAGCTCAATCACCCCTCCACTTT.